The 6 T cell receptor beta chains listed next were all sequenced from one sample in a study of early T cells in non-severe SARS-CoV-2 infection. TCRdb redid the calling of the 5' RACE reads with MiXCR, one entry per CDR3 protein. The sample lists about 39,000 distinct CDR3 sequences; less than 7% were seen once. The material sequenced was whole blood, taken at baseline. These receptors all come from an adult who was a healthcare worker with PCR-confirmed SARS-CoV-2 infection or an uninfected control (not recorded which).

The chain links TRBV7-8 to TRBJ2-5; D perhaps matches TRBD2 (6 bases). The V gene's germline CDR1 is SGHVS and CDR2 FQNEAQ. The CDR3 length is 15 residues. The germline V and J ends were trimmed by 5 bases and 4 bases, with 17 bases remaining between them. This CDR3 is CASSRGFSGSETQYF. The CDR3 DNA follows: TGTGCCAGCAGCCGAGGCTTTAGCGGTTCAGAGACCCAGTACTTC.

This clonotype was found many times. The chain employs TRBV7-9 and TRBJ2-5, with TRBD1 identical over 10 bases. The CDR3 totals 14 residues. The germline CDR1 and CDR2 sequences are SEHNR and FQNEAQ (reference sequence). With V trimmed by 5 bases and J by 3 bases, 3 bases remained unmatched. CDR3 coding DNA: TGTGCCAGCAGCCGGGACAGGGGTGAAGAGACCCAGTACTTC. It is translated as CASSRDRGEETQYF.

This clonotype was seen ten or more times. The V and J genes are TRBV18 and TRBJ2-1; D unresolved. V lost 3 bases, J lost 5 bases, and 2 bases lay in between. Germline CDR1 KGHSH, CDR2 LQKENI. This CDR3 contains 11 residues. The CDR3 nucleotides read TGTGCCAGCTCACCCGACAATGAGCAGTTCTTC. It specifies CASSPDNEQFF.

This clonotype was recorded many times. The chain is built from TRBV4-3 and TRBJ1-5; unclear D gene. Trimming stripped 3 bases from V and 5 bases from J, with 8 bases between. The CDR3 contains 13 residues. CDR1 is LGHNA and CDR2 is YSLEER in the germline V gene. The CDR3: CASSQALDQPQHF. In DNA, the CDR3 is TGCGCCAGCAGCCAGGCCTTAGATCAGCCCCAGCATTTT.

This clonotype was picked up many times. The gene calls are TRBV30 and TRBJ1-2; the D gene is possibly TRBD1 (6 bases). Trimming left V 2 bases short and J 8 bases short, with 18 bases between. CDR1 is GTSNPN, CDR2 SVGIG, per germline (reference sequence). The CDR3 runs 14 residues. This CDR3 is CAWSPGATSWGYTF. In DNA form, the CDR3 reads TGTGCCTGGAGTCCAGGGGCCACATCCTGGGGCTACACCTTC.

This clonotype was picked up many times. V and J are TRBV29-1 and TRBJ2-1; 8 bases fit TRBD2. This CDR3 has 15 amino acids. The germline CDR1 and CDR2 sequences are SQVTM and ANQGSEA. With V trimmed by 8 bases and J by 0 bases, 9 bases remained unmatched. For the CDR3, the DNA is TGCAGCTTCCTAGCGGGCGGGAGCTCCTACAATGAGCAGTTCTTC. The encoded protein is CSFLAGGSSYNEQFF.